A single T cell receptor (beta chain) is shown here with its context. The antigen is undetermined. The study reverse transcribed the entire isolated RNA, so it sequenced expressed TCRB transcripts. Generated by immunoSEQ multiplex PCR, the TCRdb table keeps only in-frame clones and is missing some. The sample shows over 65,000 clones, around a third of them seen only once. CDR1 SGHVS and CDR2 FQNEAQ come from the germline V gene. The J segment lost 7 bases and the V segment lost 1 base, leaving 15 bases of the junction unmatched. CDR3 length: 17 residues. The data originate from a study of beta chain features in type 1 diabetes. Overall study results and limits: The analysis here could not establish whether HLA type shapes TCRB rearrangement.

This receptor was taken from a woman aged 18-29 years in good health. The specimen was stem cell memory CD4+ T cells from blood. V gene TRBV7-8 combines with J gene TRBJ1-2; 7 bases match TRBD1. The CDR3 nucleotides read TGTGCCAGCAGCTTAGAGGTAGACAGGGCGAATACTTTTGGCTACACCTTC. Protein sequence: CASSLEVDRANTFGYTF.